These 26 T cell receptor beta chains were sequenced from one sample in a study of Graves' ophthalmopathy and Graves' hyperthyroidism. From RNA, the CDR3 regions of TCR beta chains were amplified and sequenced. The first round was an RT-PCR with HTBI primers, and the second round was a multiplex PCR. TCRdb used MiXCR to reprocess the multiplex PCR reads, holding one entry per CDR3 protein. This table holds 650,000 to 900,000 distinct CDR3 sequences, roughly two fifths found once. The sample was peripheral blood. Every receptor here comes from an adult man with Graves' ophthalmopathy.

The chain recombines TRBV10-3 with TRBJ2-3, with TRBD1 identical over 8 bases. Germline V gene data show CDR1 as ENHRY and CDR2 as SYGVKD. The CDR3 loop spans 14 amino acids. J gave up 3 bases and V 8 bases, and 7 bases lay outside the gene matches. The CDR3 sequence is CAIAAGGSTDTQYF. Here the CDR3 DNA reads TGTGCCATCGCAGCAGGGGGCTCAACAGATACGCAGTATTTT.

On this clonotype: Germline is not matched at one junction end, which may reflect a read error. The CDR3 loop reads CASASRGQVTQYF. In DNA form, the CDR3 reads TGCGCCAGCGCTTCGAGGGGGCAAGTGACCCAGTACTTC. V and J are TRBV5-1 and TRBJ2-5; 7 positions agree with TRBD1. In germline, CDR1 is SGHRS, CDR2 YFSETQ. This CDR3 spans 13 amino acids.

CDR3 in amino acids: CSVEEAKRETQHF. The CDR3 DNA sequence: TGCAGCGTTGAAGAGGCGAAGAGAGAGACCCAGCATTTT. The V call is TRBV29-1, the J call TRBJ1-5; D is unresolved. The CDR3 contains 13 residues. Deletions cut 0 bases from V and 11 bases from J, with 14 bases between. Germline V CDR1 and CDR2: SQVTM, ANQGSEA.

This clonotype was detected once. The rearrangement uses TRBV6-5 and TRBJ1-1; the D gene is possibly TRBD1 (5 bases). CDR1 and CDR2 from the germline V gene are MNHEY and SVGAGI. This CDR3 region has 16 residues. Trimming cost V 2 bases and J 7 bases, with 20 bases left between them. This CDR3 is CASSYISGRLTVEAFF. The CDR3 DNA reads TGTGCCAGCAGTTACATATCGGGGCGGCTGACGGTTGAAGCTTTCTTT.

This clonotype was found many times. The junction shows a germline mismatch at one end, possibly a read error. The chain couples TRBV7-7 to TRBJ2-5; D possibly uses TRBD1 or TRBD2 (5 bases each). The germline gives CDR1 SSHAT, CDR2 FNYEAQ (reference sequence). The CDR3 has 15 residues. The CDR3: CASSPDRGGFETQYF. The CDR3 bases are TGTGCTAGCAGCCCTGACAGAGGAGGTTTCGAGACCCAGTACTTC.

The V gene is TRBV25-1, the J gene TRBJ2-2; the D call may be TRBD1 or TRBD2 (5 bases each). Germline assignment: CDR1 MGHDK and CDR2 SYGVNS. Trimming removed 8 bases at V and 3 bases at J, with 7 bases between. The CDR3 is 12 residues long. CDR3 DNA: TGTGCCAGCGGGGACCACACCGGGGAGCTGTTTTTT. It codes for CASGDHTGELFF.

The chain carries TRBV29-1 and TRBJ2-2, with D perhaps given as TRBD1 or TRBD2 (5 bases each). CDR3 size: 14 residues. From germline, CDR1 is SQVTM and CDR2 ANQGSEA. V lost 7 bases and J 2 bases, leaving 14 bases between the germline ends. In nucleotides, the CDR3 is TGCAGCGCCGAGGGCAGGGCCAACACCGGGGAGCTGTTTTTT. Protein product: CSAEGRANTGELFF.

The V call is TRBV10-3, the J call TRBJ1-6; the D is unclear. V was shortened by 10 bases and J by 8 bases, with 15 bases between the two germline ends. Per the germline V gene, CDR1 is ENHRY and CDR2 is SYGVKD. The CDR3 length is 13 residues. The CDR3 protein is CASNLKLDSPLHF. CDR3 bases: TGTGCCAGCAACTTAAAGCTAGATTCACCCCTCCACTTT.

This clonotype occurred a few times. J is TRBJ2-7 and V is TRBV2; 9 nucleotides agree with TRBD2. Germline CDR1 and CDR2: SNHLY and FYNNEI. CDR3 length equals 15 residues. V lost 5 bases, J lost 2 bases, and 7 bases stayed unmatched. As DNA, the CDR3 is TGTGCCAGCAGTTCCCCGCTAGCGGGGACCTACGAGCAGTACTTC. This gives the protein CASSSPLAGTYEQYF.

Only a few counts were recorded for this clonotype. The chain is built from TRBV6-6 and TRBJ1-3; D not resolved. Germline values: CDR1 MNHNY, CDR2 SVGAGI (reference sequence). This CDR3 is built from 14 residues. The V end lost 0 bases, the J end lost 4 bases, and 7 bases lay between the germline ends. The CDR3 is CASSYSSYGNTIYF. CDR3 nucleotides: TGTGCCAGCAGTTACTCCAGTTACGGAAACACCATATATTTT.

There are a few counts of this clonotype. The DNA of the CDR3 is TGTGCCAGCAGCTGGGCCCTGAACACTGAAGCTTTCTTT. Translating it yields CASSWALNTEAFF. J is TRBJ1-1 and V is TRBV12-3 or TRBV12-4; D gene uncertain. The CDR3 extends over 13 amino acids. The germline V and J ends were trimmed by 6 bases and 0 bases, with 8 bases remaining between them.

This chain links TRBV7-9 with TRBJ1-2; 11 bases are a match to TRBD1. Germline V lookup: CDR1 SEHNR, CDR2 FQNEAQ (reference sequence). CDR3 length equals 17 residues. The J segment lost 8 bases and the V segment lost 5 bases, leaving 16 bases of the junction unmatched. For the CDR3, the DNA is TGTGCCAGCAGCCGACGGGAGCCGGGACAGGGGGTGAAGGGCTACACCTTC. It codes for CASSRREPGQGVKGYTF.

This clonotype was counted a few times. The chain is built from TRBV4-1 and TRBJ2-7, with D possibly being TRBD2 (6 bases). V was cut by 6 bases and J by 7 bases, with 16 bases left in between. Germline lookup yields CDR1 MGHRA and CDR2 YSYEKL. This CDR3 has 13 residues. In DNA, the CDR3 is TGCGCCAGCAGTCAACGAGGGGCGGGGGAGCAGTACTTC. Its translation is CASSQRGAGEQYF.

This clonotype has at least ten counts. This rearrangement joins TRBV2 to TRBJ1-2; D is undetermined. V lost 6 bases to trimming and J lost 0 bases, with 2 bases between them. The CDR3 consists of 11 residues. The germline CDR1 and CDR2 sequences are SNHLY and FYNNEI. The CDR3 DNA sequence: TGTGCCAGCAGCCCTAACTATGGCTACACCTTC. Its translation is CASSPNYGYTF.

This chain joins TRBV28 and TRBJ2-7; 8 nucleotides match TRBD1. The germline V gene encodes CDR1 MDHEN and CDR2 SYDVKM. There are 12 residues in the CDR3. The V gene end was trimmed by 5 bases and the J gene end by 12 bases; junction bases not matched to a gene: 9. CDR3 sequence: CASSQGQERWYF. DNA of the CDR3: TGTGCCAGCAGTCAGGGACAGGAGCGTTGGTACTTC.

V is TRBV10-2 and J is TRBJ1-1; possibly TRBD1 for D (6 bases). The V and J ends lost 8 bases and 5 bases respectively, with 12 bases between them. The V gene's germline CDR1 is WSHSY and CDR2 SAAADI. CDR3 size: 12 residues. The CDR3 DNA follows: TGCGCCAGCGTGGGGGCAGGGACTGAAGCTTTCTTT. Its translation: CASVGAGTEAFF.

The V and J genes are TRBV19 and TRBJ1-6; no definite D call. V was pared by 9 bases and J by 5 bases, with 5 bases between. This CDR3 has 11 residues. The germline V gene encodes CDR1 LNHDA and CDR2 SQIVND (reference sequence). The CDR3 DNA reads TGTGCCAGCGGTGATAATTCACCCCTCCACTTT. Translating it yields CASGDNSPLHF. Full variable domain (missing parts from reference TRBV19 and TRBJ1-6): DGGITQSPKYLFRKEGQNVTLSCEQNLNHDAMYWYRQDPGQGLRLIYYSQIVNDFQKGDIAEGYSVSREKKESFPLTVTSAQKNPTAFYLCASGDNSPLHFGNGTRLTVT.

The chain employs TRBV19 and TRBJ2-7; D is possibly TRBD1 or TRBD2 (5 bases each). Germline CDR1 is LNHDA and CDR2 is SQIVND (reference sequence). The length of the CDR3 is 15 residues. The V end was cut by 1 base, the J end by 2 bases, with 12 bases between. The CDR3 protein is CASSIGTGPTYEQYF. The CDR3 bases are TGTGCCAGTAGTATAGGGACGGGACCGACCTACGAGCAGTACTTC.

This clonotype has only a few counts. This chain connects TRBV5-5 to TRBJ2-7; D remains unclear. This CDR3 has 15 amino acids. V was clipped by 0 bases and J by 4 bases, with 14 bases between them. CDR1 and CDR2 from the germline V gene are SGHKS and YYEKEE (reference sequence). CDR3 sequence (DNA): TGTGCCAGCAGCTTGGTATTTACTGCCATATACGAGCAGTACTTC. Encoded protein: CASSLVFTAIYEQYF.

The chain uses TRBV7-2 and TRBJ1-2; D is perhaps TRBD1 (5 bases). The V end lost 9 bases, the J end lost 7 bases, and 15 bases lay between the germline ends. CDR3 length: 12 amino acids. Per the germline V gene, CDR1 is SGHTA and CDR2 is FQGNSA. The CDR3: CASSSGGLGYTF. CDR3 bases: TGTGCCAGTAGTTCCGGGGGTCTTGGCTACACCTTC.

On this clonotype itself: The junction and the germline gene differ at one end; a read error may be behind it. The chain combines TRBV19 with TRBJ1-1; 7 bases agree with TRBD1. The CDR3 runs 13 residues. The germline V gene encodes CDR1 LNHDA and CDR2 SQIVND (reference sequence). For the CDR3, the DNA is TGTGCCAGTAGTTTAACCTGGGACAGTAGAGCTTCCTTT. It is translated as CASSLTWDSRASF.

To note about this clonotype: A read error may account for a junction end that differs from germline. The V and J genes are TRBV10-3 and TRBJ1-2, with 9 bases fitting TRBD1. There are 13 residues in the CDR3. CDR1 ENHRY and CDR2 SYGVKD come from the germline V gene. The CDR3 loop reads CASSLGTGFGYTF. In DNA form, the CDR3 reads TGTGCCAGCAGTTTGGGGACAGGGTTCGGCTACACCTTC.

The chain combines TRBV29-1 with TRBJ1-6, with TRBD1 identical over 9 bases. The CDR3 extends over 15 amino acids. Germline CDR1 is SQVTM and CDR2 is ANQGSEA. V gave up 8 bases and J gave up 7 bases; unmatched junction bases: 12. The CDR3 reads CSTRSGDRVNSPLHF. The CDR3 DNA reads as TGCAGCACGCGATCCGGGGACAGGGTCAATTCACCCCTCCACTTT.

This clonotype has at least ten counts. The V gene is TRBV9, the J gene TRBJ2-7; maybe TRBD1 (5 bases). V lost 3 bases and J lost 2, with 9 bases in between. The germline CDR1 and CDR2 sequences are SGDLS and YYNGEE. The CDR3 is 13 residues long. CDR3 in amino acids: CASSATDPYEQYF. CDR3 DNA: TGTGCCAGCAGCGCGACAGATCCCTACGAGCAGTACTTC.

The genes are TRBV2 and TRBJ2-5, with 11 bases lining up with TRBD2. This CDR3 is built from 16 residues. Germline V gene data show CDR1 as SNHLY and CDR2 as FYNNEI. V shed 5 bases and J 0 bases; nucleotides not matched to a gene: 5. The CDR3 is CASSYGTSGHQETQYF. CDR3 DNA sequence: TGTGCCAGCAGTTACGGGACTAGCGGACACCAAGAGACCCAGTACTTC.

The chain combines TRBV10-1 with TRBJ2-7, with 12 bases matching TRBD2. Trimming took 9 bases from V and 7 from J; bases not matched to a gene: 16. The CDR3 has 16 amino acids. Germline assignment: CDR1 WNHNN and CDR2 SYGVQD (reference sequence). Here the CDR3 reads CARTLAGGPRNGEQYF. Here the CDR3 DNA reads TGCGCCAGGACTCTAGCGGGGGGGCCTCGTAACGGGGAGCAGTACTTC.